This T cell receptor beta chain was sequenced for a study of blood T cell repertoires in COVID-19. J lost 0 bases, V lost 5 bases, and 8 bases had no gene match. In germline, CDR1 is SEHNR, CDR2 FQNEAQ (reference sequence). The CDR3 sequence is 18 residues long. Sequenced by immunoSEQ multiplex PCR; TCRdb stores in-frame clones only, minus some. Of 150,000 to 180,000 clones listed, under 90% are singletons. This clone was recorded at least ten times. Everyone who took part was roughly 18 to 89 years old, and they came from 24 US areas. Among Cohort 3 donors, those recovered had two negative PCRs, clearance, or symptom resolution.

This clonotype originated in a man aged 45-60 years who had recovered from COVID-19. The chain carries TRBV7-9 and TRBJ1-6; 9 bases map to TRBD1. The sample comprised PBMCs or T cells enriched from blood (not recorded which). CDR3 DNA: TGTGCCAGCAGCGTCACTACAGGGGGCGCCTCCTATAATTCACCCCTCCACTTT. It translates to CASSVTTGGASYNSPLHF.